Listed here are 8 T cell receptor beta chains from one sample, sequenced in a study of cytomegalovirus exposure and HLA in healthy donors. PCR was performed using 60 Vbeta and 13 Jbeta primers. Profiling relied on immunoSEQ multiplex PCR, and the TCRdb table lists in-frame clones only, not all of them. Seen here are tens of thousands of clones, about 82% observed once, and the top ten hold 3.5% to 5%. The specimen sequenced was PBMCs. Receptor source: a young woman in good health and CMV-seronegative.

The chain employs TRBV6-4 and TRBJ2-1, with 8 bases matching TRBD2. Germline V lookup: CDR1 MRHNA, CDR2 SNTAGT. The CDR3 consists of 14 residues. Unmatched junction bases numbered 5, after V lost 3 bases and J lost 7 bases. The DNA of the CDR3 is TGTGCCAGCAGTGATTTAGCGGGACGGAATGAGCAGTTCTTC. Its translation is CASSDLAGRNEQFF.

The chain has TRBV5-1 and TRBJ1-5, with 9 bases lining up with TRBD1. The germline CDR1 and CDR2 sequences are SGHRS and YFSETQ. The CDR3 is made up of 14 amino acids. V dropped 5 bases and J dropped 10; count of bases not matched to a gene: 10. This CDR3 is CASRRTGADNPQHF. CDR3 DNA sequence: TGCGCCAGCAGAAGGACAGGGGCCGATAATCCCCAGCATTTT.

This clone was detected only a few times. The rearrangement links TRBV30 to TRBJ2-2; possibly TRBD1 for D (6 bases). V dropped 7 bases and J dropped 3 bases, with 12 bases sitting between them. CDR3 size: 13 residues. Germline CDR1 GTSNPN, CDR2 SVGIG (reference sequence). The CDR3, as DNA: TGTGCCTTTGGCAGGGGTTACACCGGGGAGCTGTTTTTT. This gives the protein CAFGRGYTGELFF. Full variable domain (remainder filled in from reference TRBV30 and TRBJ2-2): SQTIHQWPATLVQPVGSPLSLECTVEGTSNPNLYWYRQAAGRGLQLLFYSVGIGQISSEVPQNLSASRPQDRQFILSSKKLLLSDSGFYLCAFGRGYTGELFFGEGSRLTVL.

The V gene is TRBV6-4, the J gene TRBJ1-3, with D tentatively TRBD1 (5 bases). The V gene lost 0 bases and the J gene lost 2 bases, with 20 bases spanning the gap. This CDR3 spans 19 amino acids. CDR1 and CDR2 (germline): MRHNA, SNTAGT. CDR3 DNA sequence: TGTGCCAGCAGTGACTCGAGGAAACTGGCAGGGAGGCCTGGAAACACCATATATTTT. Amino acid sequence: CASSDSRKLAGRPGNTIYF.

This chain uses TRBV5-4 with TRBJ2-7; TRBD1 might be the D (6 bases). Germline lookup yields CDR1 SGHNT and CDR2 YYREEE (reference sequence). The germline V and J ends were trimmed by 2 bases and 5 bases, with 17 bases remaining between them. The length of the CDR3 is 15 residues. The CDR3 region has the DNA TGTGCCAGCAGCTTATGGCAGGGGATATCGCACGAGCAGTACTTC. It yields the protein CASSLWQGISHEQYF.

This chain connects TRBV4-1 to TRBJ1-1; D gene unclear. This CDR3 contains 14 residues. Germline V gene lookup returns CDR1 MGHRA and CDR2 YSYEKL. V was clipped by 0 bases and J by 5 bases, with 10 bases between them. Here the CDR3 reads CASSQDQAPTEAFF. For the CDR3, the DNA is TGCGCCAGCAGCCAAGATCAGGCACCGACTGAAGCTTTCTTT.

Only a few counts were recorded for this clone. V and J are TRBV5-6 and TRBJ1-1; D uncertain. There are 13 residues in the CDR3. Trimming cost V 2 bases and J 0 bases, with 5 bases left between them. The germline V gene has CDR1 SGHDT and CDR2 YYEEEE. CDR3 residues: CASSFRVNTEAFF. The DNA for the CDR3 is TGTGCCAGCAGCTTCCGGGTGAACACTGAAGCTTTCTTT. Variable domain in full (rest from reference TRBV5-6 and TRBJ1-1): DAGVTQSPTHLIKTRGQQVTLRCSPKSGHDTVSWYQQALGQGPQFIFQYYEEEERQRGNFPDRFSGHQFPNYSSELNVNALLLGDSALYLCASSFRVNTEAFFGQGTRLTVV.

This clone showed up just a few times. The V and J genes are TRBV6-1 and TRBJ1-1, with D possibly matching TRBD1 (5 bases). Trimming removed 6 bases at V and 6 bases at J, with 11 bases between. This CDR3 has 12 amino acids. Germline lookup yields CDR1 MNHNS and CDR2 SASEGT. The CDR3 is CASRTGVAEAFF. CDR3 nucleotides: TGTGCCAGCAGAACGGGGGTCGCTGAAGCTTTCTTT.